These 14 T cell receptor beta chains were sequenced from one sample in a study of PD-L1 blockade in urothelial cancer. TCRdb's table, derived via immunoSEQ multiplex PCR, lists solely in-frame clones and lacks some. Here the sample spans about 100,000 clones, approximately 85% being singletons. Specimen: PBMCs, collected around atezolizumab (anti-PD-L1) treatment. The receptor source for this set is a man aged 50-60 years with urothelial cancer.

CDR3 loop: CASSQQPPPDTQYF. The CDR3 nucleotides are TGCGCCAGCAGCCAACAGCCCCCCCCAGATACGCAGTATTTT. The rearrangement links TRBV5-1 to TRBJ2-3; D is uncertain. The CDR3 extends over 14 amino acids. Germline-derived CDR1 and CDR2 are SGHRS and YFSETQ. The V end was cut by 4 bases, the J end by 4 bases, with 13 bases between. The full variable domain, completed using reference TRBV5-1 and TRBJ2-3, is KAGVTQTPRYLIKTRGQQVTLSCSPISGHRSVSWYQQTPGQGLQFLFEYFSETQRNKGNFPGRFSGRQFSNSRSEMNVSTLELGDSALYLCASSQQPPPDTQYFGPGTRLTVL.

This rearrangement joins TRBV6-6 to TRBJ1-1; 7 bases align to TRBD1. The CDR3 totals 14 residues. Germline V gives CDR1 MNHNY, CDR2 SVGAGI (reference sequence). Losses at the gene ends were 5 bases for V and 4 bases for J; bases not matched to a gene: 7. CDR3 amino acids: CASSPRGMGTEAFF. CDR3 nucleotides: TGTGCCAGCAGTCCCAGGGGGATGGGCACTGAAGCTTTCTTT.

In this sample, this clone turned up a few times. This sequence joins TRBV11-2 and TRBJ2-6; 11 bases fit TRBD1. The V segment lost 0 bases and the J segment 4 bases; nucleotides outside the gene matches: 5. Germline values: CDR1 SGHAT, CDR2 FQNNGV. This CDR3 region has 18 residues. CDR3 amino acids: CASSLDWTGGIGANVLTF. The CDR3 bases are TGTGCCAGCAGCTTAGACTGGACAGGGGGCATAGGGGCCAACGTCCTGACTTTC. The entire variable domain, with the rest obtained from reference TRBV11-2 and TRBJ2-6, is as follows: EAGVAQSPRYKIIEKRQSVAFWCNPISGHATLYWYQQILGQGPKLLIQFQNNGVVDDSQLPKDRFSAERLKGVDSTLKIQPAKLEDSAVYLCASSLDWTGGIGANVLTFGAGSRLTVL.

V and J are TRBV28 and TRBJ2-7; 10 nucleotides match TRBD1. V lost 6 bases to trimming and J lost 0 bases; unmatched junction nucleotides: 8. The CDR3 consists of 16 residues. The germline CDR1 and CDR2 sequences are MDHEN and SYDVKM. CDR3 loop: CASSLAGTGVSYEQYF. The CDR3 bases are TGTGCCAGCAGCCTTGCCGGGACAGGGGTCTCCTACGAGCAGTACTTC.

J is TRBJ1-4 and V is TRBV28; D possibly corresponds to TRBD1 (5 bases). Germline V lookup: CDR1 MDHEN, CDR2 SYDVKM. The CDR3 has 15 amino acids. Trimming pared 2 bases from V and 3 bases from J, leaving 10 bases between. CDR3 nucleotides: TGTGCCAGCAGTTTACCGACAGCGTCTAATGAAAAACTGTTTTTT. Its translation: CASSLPTASNEKLFF.

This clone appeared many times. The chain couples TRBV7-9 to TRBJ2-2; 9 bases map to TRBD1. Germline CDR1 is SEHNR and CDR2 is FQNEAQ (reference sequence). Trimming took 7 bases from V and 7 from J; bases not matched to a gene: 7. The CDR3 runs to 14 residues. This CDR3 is CASTRDRVHGELFF. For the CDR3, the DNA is TGTGCCAGCACCCGGGACAGGGTGCACGGGGAGCTGTTTTTT.

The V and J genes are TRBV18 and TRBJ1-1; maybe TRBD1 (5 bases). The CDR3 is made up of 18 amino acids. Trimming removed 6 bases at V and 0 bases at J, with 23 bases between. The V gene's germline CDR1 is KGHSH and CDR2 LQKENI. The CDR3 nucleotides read TGTGCCAGCTCGCCCTCCGTGGTTCAGGGTGCGGTGAACACTGAAGCTTTCTTT. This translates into CASSPSVVQGAVNTEAFF.

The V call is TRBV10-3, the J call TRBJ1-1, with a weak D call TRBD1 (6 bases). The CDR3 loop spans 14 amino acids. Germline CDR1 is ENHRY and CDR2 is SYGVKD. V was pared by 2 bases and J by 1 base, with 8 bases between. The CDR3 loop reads CAISEGQKNTEAFF. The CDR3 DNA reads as TGTGCCATCAGTGAGGGACAGAAGAACACTGAAGCTTTCTTT.

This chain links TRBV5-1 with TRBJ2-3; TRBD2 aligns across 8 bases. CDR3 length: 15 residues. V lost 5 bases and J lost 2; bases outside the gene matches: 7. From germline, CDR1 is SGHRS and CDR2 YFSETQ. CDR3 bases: TGCGCCAGCAGGGATACTAGCGGATTCACAGATACGCAGTATTTT. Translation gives CASRDTSGFTDTQYF.

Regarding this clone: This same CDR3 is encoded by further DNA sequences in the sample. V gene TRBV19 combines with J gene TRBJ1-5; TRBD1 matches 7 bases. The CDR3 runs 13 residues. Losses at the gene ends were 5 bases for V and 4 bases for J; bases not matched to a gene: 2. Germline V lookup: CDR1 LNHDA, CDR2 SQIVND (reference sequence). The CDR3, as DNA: TGTGCCAGTAGTCGACAGGGTAATCAGCCCCAGCATTTT. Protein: CASSRQGNQPQHF.

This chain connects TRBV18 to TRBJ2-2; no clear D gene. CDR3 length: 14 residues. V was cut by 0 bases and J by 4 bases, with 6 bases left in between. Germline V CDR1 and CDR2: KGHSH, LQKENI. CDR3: CASSPPSVTGELFF. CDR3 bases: TGTGCCAGCTCACCACCCTCAGTCACCGGGGAGCTGTTTTTT.

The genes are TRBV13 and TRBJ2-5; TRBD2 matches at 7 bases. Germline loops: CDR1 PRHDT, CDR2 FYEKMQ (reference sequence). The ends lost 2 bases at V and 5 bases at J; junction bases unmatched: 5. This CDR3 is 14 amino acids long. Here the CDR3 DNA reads TGTGCCAGCAGCTTACGAGGTAGCGGGGAGACCCAGTACTTC. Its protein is CASSLRGSGETQYF.

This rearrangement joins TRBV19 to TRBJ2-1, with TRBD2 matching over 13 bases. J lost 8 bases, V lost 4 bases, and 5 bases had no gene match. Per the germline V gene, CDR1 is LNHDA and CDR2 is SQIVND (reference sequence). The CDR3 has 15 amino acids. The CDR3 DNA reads TGTGCCAGTAGTAAACGGACTAGCGGGAGTCATGAGCAGTTCTTC. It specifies CASSKRTSGSHEQFF. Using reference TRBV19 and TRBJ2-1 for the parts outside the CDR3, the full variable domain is DGGITQSPKYLFRKEGQNVTLSCEQNLNHDAMYWYRQDPGQGLRLIYYSQIVNDFQKGDIAEGYSVSREKKESFPLTVTSAQKNPTAFYLCASSKRTSGSHEQFFGPGTRLTVL.

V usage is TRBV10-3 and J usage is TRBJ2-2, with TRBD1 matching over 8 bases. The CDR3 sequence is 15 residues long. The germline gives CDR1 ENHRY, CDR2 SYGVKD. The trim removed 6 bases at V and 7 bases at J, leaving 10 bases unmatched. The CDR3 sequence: CAIRGQGARSGELFF. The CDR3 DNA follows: TGTGCCATCAGAGGACAGGGCGCTCGGAGCGGGGAGCTGTTTTTT.